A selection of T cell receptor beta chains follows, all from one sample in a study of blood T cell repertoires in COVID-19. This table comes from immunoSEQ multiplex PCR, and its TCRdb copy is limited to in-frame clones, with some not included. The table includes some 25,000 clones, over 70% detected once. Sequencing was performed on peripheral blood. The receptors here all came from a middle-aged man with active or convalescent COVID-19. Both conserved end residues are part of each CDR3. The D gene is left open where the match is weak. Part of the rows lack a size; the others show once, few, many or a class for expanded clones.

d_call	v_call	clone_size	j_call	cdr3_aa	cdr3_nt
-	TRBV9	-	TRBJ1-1	CASSVEVAGVGNTEAFF	TGTGCCAGCAGCGTAGAGGTCGCGGGGGTCGGGAACACTGAAGCTTTCTTT
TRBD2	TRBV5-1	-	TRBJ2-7	CASSPGTSGYEQYF	TGCGCCAGCAGCCCCGGGACTAGCGGCTACGAGCAGTACTTC
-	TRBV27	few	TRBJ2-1	CASSSYSGNNEQFF	TGTGCCAGCAGTTCATATAGCGGAAACAATGAGCAGTTCTTC
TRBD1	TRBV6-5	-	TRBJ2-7	CASSYSRTGPYEQYF	TGTGCCAGCAGTTACTCGCGGACAGGGCCCTACGAGCAGTACTTC
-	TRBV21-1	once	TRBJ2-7	CASSRETGTGDYEQYF	TGTGCCAGCAGCAGAGAAACCGGGACAGGGGACTACGAGCAGTACTTC
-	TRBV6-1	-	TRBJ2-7	CASSDRAPYEQYF	TGTGCCAGCAGTGACAGGGCCCCCTACGAGCAGTACTTC
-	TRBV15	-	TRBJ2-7	CATSQGYHEQYF	TGTGCCACCAGCCAGGGTTACCACGAGCAGTACTTC
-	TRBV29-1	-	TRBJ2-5	CSVASQETQYF	TGCAGCGTTGCTTCCCAAGAGACCCAGTACTTC
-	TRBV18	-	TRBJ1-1	CASSWDNVNTEAFF	TGTGCCAGCTCTTGGGACAACGTAAACACTGAAGCTTTCTTT
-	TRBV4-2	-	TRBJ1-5	CASSQVWQGMFQPQHF	TGTGCCAGCAGCCAAGTTTGGCAGGGAATGTTTCAGCCCCAGCATTTT
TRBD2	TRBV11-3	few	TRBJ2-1	CASSLGASGRLYNEQFF	TGTGCCAGCAGCTTAGGGGCTAGCGGGAGGTTATACAATGAGCAGTTCTTC
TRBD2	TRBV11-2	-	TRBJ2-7	CASSAGTSGPYEQYF	TGTGCCAGCAGCGCCGGGACTAGCGGCCCCTACGAGCAGTACTTC
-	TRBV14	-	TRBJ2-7	CASSPGIYEQYF	TGTGCCAGCAGCCCAGGGATCTACGAGCAGTACTTC
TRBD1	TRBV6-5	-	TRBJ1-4	CASSYLRGADRTDLFF	TGTGCCAGCAGTTACCTCAGGGGGGCCGACCGGACAGACCTGTTTTTT
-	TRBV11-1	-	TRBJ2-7	CASSLSGTHEQYF	TGTGCCAGCAGCTTGTCCGGGACTCACGAGCAGTACTTC
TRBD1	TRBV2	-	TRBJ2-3	CAGRLTGSTDTQYF	TGTGCCGGCAGGCTGACAGGGAGCACAGATACGCAGTATTTT
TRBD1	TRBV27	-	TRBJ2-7	CASSSSTGSYEQYF	TGTGCCAGCAGTTCCTCGACAGGGAGCTACGAGCAGTACTTC
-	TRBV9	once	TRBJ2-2	CASRGQNTGELFF	TGTGCCAGCAGGGGCCAGAACACCGGGGAGCTGTTTTTT
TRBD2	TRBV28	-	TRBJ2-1	CATSTSGGANEQFF	TGTGCCACCTCTACTAGCGGGGGGGCCAATGAGCAGTTCTTC
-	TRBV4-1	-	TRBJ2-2	CASSQSRGISRAGELFF	TGCGCCAGCAGCCAAAGTCGAGGGATCTCACGTGCCGGGGAGCTGTTTTTT
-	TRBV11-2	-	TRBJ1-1	CASSFGVGNTEAFF	TGTGCCAGCAGCTTCGGGGTGGGGAACACTGAAGCTTTCTTT
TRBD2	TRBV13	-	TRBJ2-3	CASSGKRTSGSRDTQYF	TGTGCCAGCAGCGGTAAAAGGACTAGCGGGTCCCGGGATACGCAGTATTTT
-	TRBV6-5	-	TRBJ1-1	CASSSFIQGANTEAFF	TGTGCCAGCAGTTCCTTTATACAGGGAGCCAACACTGAAGCTTTCTTT
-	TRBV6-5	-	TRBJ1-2	CASSYSGTNYGYTF	TGTGCCAGCAGTTACTCGGGCACTAACTATGGCTACACCTTC
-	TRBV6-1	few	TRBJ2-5	CASSEWGVPGRETQYF	TGTGCCAGCAGTGAATGGGGGGTCCCGGGGAGGGAGACCCAGTACTTC
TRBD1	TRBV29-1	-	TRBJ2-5	CSVEVGTGGETQYF	TGCAGCGTTGAAGTCGGGACAGGGGGCGAGACCCAGTACTTC
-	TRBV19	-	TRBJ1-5	CASKTRGSNQPQHF	TGTGCCAGTAAAACCAGGGGAAGCAATCAGCCCCAGCATTTT
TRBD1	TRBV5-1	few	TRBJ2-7	CASSTAGQGGEQYF	TGCGCCAGCAGCACCGCGGGACAGGGCGGCGAGCAGTACTTC